This TCR beta chain is from a study of response to subunit inactivated influenza vaccine. Study outcomes and limitations: Seasonal influenza vaccination, on each occasion, was suggested by the authors to recruit few new T cells.

Points on this clonotype: Its antigen is unknown.

Using its own MiXCR run on the RT-PCR reads, TCRdb lists one record per CDR3 protein. The sample holds about 540,000 distinct CDR3 sequences, approximately 24% seen once. From germline, CDR1 is MDHEN and CDR2 SYDVKM. The CDR3 has 15 residues. After removal of 3 bases from V and 6 bases from J, the junction contained 6 bases not matched to a gene. This same sample was also taken into another study, of T cells expressing NK-cell markers. Per that paper: 5'RACE template switching with UMIs produced the TCR beta cDNA. Sequenced donors, eight in total, included seven who were HCMV-seropositive and one who was seronegative. Each of about six donors carried dominant NKG2C+ clonotypes accounting for about 1.0-7.0% of CD8+ T cells. Once again these clonotypes came out on top in the CD3+CD56-NKG2C+ fraction of four donors.

The specimen was CD4+ T cells sorted from PBMCs, collected 11 to 12 days after vaccination. This sequence joins TRBV28 and TRBJ1-5, with TRBD1 matching 9 bases. The clonotype was recovered from a man in his forties or fifties who received an inactivated influenza vaccine. The CDR3 bases are TGTGCCAGCAGTTTGGGACAGGGTGGGCCTCAGCCCCAGCATTTT. This codes for CASSLGQGGPQPQHF.